The 2 T cell receptor beta chains below were found in one sample sequenced in a study of T cell changes during pregnancy in multiple sclerosis. TCRdb's copy holds only in-frame clones and misses some; the assay was immunoSEQ multiplex PCR. This table holds about 68,000 clones, roughly 89% found once. The sample in question was peripheral blood, obtained after pregnancy. The receptor set was obtained from a female donor in good health, enrolled as a control in a pregnancy study.

The chain has TRBV28 and TRBJ1-2; D gene uncertain. Trimming took 7 bases from V and 8 from J, leaving 14 bases between them. Germline V lookup: CDR1 MDHEN, CDR2 SYDVKM. This CDR3 has 12 amino acids. The CDR3 DNA follows: TGTGCCAGCACCTTTACCCCGGGGGGCTACACCTTC. This sequence encodes CASTFTPGGYTF.

V usage is TRBV7-2 and J usage is TRBJ1-2; D possibly corresponds to TRBD1 (5 bases). CDR1 and CDR2 (germline): SGHTA, FQGNSA. The V end lost 1 base, the J end lost 7 bases, and 10 bases lay between the germline ends. This CDR3 has 13 residues. CDR3 protein: CASSLGGKGGYTF. Written as DNA, the CDR3 is TGTGCCAGCAGCTTAGGGGGCAAGGGTGGCTACACCTTC. The variable domain in full, with the rest retrieved from reference TRBV7-2 and TRBJ1-2, is GAGVSQSPSNKVTEKGKDVELRCDPISGHTALYWYRQSLGQGLEFLIYFQGNSAPDKSGLPSDRFSAERTGGSVSTLTIQRTQQEDSAVYLCASSLGGKGGYTFGSGTRLTVV.